The 21 T cell receptor beta chains below come from one sample, sequenced in a study of T cell responses to AZD1222 COVID-19 vaccine. Profiling relied on immunoSEQ multiplex PCR, and the TCRdb table lists in-frame clones only, not all of them. Here the sample spans roughly 150,000 clones, roughly 90% being singletons. The sequencing here drew on peripheral blood, taken on day 0 of AZD1222 vaccination. These receptors originate from an adult in good health.

The chain joins TRBV12-3 or TRBV12-4 to TRBJ2-7; D gene ambiguous. The CDR3 loop spans 11 amino acids. V lost 6 bases and J lost 3, with 6 bases in between. DNA for the CDR3: TGTGCCAGCAGGGGCAGCTACGAGCAGTACTTC. As protein: CASRGSYEQYF.

The chain carries TRBV5-1 and TRBJ2-1, with TRBD1 matching 10 bases. Unmatched junction bases numbered 1, after V lost 0 bases and J lost 4 bases. The V gene's germline CDR1 is SGHRS and CDR2 YFSETQ. There are 15 residues in the CDR3. Here the CDR3 reads CASSLGTGGYNEQFF. The CDR3 DNA sequence: TGCGCCAGCAGCTTGGGGACAGGGGGGTACAATGAGCAGTTCTTC.

The gene calls are TRBV9 and TRBJ2-2; D gene uncertain. V was pared by 0 bases and J by 7 bases, with 4 bases between. CDR3 length: 12 residues. Germline loops: CDR1 SGDLS, CDR2 YYNGEE. In DNA form, the CDR3 reads TGTGCCAGCAGCGTAGGGTACGGGGAGCTGTTTTTT. Protein: CASSVGYGELFF.

The chain recombines TRBV19 with TRBJ1-1; D might be TRBD1 (6 bases). CDR1 is LNHDA, CDR2 SQIVND, per germline (reference sequence). The CDR3 has 15 residues. With 5 bases removed from V and 2 bases from J, the gap between germline ends came to 15 bases. The CDR3 here is CASSSRRDTNTEAFF. In DNA, the CDR3 is TGTGCCAGTAGTTCACGCCGGGACACAAACACTGAAGCTTTCTTT.

Only one count was recorded for this clone. CDR3 nucleotide sequence: TGTGCCAGCAGGGCTGGGGGGTTTGAAGCTTTCTTT. Protein product: CASRAGGFEAFF. The chain employs TRBV12-3 or TRBV12-4 and TRBJ1-1; D possibly corresponds to TRBD1 (5 bases). The CDR3 runs 12 residues. Deletions cut 6 bases from V and 7 bases from J, with 12 bases between.

The V call is TRBV7-8, the J call TRBJ2-3, with 7 positions matching TRBD1. V lost 4 bases, J lost 0 bases, and 7 bases stayed unmatched. Germline V CDR1 and CDR2: SGHVS, FQNEAQ. The CDR3 is 16 residues long. The CDR3 sequence: CASSSQTGPSTDTQYF. DNA for the CDR3: TGTGCCAGCAGCTCCCAGACAGGGCCAAGCACAGATACGCAGTATTTT.

V gene TRBV6-5 combines with J gene TRBJ2-3, with 8 nucleotides matching TRBD1. CDR1 and CDR2 from the germline V gene are MNHEY and SVGAGI. Trimming at V came to 4 bases and at J to 0 bases, leaving 6 bases not matched to a gene. This CDR3 has 16 amino acids. DNA of the CDR3: TGTGCCAGCAGTTGGGGACAGGCGCCTAGCACAGATACGCAGTATTTT. It codes for CASSWGQAPSTDTQYF.

The rearrangement joins TRBV19 to TRBJ2-1; 8 bases are shared with TRBD1. Germline CDR1 is LNHDA and CDR2 is SQIVND (reference sequence). The CDR3 contains 17 residues. The V gene end was trimmed by 8 bases and the J gene end by 7 bases; junction bases not matched to a gene: 19. The CDR3 is CASRSGQGRDGRNEQFF. The CDR3 DNA is TGTGCCAGTCGGTCAGGACAGGGAAGAGACGGGAGAAATGAGCAGTTCTTC.

This chain joins TRBV2 and TRBJ2-7, with D unclear. V dropped 4 bases and J dropped 3 bases, with 10 bases sitting between them. The CDR3 is made up of 13 amino acids. The germline V gene encodes CDR1 SNHLY and CDR2 FYNNEI. As DNA, the CDR3 is TGTGCCAGCAGTGCCACTTTTCGCTACGAGCAGTACTTC. Its translation: CASSATFRYEQYF.

The chain has TRBV30 and TRBJ2-7; D is uncertain. V lost 5 bases and J 0 bases, leaving 14 bases between the germline ends. Germline V CDR1 and CDR2: GTSNPN, SVGIG (reference sequence). This CDR3 region has 14 residues. CDR3 sequence reads: CAWRLEHFSYEQYF. The CDR3 bases are TGTGCCTGGCGCCTGGAGCACTTCTCCTACGAGCAGTACTTC.

The J gene is TRBJ2-1, the V gene TRBV27, with TRBD2 matching over 9 bases. Germline V lookup: CDR1 MNHEY, CDR2 SMNVEV (reference sequence). J was trimmed by 6 bases and V by 2 bases; bases with no gene match: 8. There are 16 residues in the CDR3. The CDR3 nucleotides read TGTGCCAGCAGTTTACCCGGGACTAGCCGGGTCAATGAGCAGTTCTTC. Its translation: CASSLPGTSRVNEQFF.

The V call is TRBV6-5, the J call TRBJ1-2; D unclear. Germline V lookup: CDR1 MNHEY, CDR2 SVGAGI. This CDR3 spans 13 amino acids. The V end lost 6 bases, the J end lost 4 bases, and 12 bases lay between the germline ends. CDR3 sequence (DNA): TGTGCCAGCAGCCAAGACTCTGTCTATGGCTACACCTTC. Translation gives CASSQDSVYGYTF.

The chain links TRBV29-1 to TRBJ2-2; no reliable D call. The CDR3 sequence is 9 residues long. Trimming took off 6 bases at V and 6 bases at J, with 2 bases between the two ends. CDR1 SQVTM and CDR2 ANQGSEA come from the germline V gene. CDR3 residues: CSVPGELFF. The DNA for the CDR3 is TGCAGCGTGCCCGGGGAGCTGTTTTTT.

This sequence joins TRBV5-8 and TRBJ1-2, with D uncertain. V was cut by 2 bases and J by 6 bases, with 11 bases left in between. The germline gives CDR1 SGHTS, CDR2 YDEGEE. The CDR3 covers 13 residues. The CDR3 sequence is CASSLKGPHGYTF. For the CDR3, the DNA is TGTGCCAGCAGCTTAAAAGGGCCCCATGGCTACACCTTC.

J is TRBJ1-1 and V is TRBV7-2; weak D call: TRBD1 (5 bases). Germline V gene sequence: CDR1 SGHTA, CDR2 FQGNSA. This CDR3 has 14 amino acids. The ends were cut back, 5 bases at V and 1 base at J, with 11 bases in the middle. The CDR3 DNA reads TGTGCCAGCAGCCCGGCAGGGCGGAACACTGAAGCTTTCTTT. Amino acid sequence: CASSPAGRNTEAFF.

The gene calls are TRBV25-1 and TRBJ2-7; possibly TRBD2 for D (7 bases). The CDR3 runs 16 residues. The V end was cut by 2 bases, the J end by 2 bases, with 16 bases between. Germline V gives CDR1 MGHDK, CDR2 SYGVNS. The CDR3 DNA sequence: TGTGCCAGCAGTGAACAGGGGAGAGGGACTACCTACGAGCAGTACTTC. It encodes CASSEQGRGTTYEQYF.

This clone came up once. The chain couples TRBV29-1 to TRBJ1-1; perhaps TRBD1 as D (6 bases). V lost 7 bases, J lost 2 bases, and 11 bases lay in between. Germline lookup yields CDR1 SQVTM and CDR2 ANQGSEA. The CDR3 contains 12 residues. CDR3 nucleotide sequence: TGCAGCGGTAGGACAGATAACACTGAAGCTTTCTTT. It specifies CSGRTDNTEAFF.

The chain uses TRBV28 and TRBJ1-1, with D perhaps TRBD1 (5 bases). Germline values: CDR1 MDHEN, CDR2 SYDVKM. V was trimmed by 9 bases and J by 7 bases, leaving 12 bases between them. CDR3 length: 11 amino acids. The CDR3 loop reads CASGGVLEAFF. CDR3 nucleotides: TGTGCCAGTGGAGGGGTTCTTGAAGCTTTCTTT.

The chain is built from TRBV6-2 or TRBV6-3 and TRBJ2-2; TRBD1 matches 8 bases. V was pared by 6 bases and J by 7 bases, with 7 bases of the junction left unmatched. The germline CDR1 and CDR2 sequences are MNHEY and SVGEGT. CDR3 length: 14 amino acids. In DNA, the CDR3 is TGTGCCAGCAGCCAGACAGGGGAGAGCGGGGAGCTGTTTTTT. Translated: CASSQTGESGELFF.

The chain joins TRBV6-5 to TRBJ1-2, with D perhaps TRBD1 (6 bases). CDR1 and CDR2 (germline): MNHEY, SVGAGI. V dropped 1 base and J dropped 8 bases, with 14 bases sitting between them. CDR3 length: 14 amino acids. CDR3 DNA: TGTGCCAGCAGTTACTATCCCACAGGGCACGGCTACACCTTC. Encoded protein: CASSYYPTGHGYTF.

The count of this clone is one. This chain uses TRBV5-1 with TRBJ2-1, with a tentative D call TRBD1 (5 bases). V was cut by 0 bases and J by 8 bases, with 9 bases left in between. This CDR3 region has 13 residues. CDR1 and CDR2 (germline): SGHRS, YFSETQ. In DNA form, the CDR3 reads TGCGCCAGCAGCTTGGACAGGAGAGATGAGCAGTTCTTC. Protein: CASSLDRRDEQFF.